This T cell receptor (beta chain) was observed in a study of T cell responses to AZD1222 COVID-19 vaccine. Turning to this clone: Its specificity is not known.

The repertoire was sequenced with immunoSEQ multiplex PCR; TCRdb's copy has only in-frame clones and lacks some. The sample shows more than 100,000 clones, around 89% of them seen only once. V dropped 1 base and J dropped 6 bases, with 12 bases sitting between them. The CDR3 extends over 14 amino acids. Germline V lookup: CDR1 MGHDK, CDR2 SYGVNS. Study-level points and caveats: Two AZD1222 doses significantly raised spike-specific TCR breadth and depth over controls. Clonal diversity was possibly underestimated; the donors were predominantly white British and more often female. Repertoire collection took place solely once the T cell response had peaked.

This sample comprised peripheral blood, obtained on day 0 of AZD1222 vaccination. The chain recombines TRBV25-1 with TRBJ1-2; a possible D gene is TRBD1 (5 bases). This sequence was found in an adult in good health. The CDR3 nucleotides are TGTGCCAGCAGTGAATGGGCTGGGGGGAATGGCTACACCTTC. Protein: CASSEWAGGNGYTF.